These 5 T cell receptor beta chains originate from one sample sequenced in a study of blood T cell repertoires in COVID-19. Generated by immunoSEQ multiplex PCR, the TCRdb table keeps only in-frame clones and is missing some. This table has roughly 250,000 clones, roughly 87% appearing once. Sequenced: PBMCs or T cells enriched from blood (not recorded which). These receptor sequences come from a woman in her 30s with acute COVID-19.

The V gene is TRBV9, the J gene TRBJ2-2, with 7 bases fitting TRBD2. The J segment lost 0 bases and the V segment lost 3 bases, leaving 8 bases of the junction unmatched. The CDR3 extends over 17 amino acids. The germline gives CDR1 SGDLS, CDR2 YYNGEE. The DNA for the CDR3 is TGTGCCAGCAGCGCCACTTCTAGCGGTGCGAACACCGGGGAGCTGTTTTTT. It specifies CASSATSSGANTGELFF.

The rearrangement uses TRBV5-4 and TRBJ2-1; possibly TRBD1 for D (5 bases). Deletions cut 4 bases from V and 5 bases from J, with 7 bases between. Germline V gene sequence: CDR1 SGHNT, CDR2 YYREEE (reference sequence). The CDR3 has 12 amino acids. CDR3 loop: CASSATDNEQFF. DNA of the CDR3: TGTGCCAGCAGCGCGACAGACAATGAGCAGTTCTTC.

CDR3 loop: CASSWARTGTGNTEAFF. The CDR3 nucleotides are TGTGCCAGCAGTTGGGCGCGAACCGGGACAGGGAACACTGAAGCTTTCTTT. V is TRBV6-2 or TRBV6-3 and J is TRBJ1-1, with 8 nucleotides matching TRBD1. CDR3 length: 17 amino acids. Trimming cost V 4 bases and J 1 base; bases outside gene matches: 11. Germline values: CDR1 MNHEY, CDR2 SVGEGT.

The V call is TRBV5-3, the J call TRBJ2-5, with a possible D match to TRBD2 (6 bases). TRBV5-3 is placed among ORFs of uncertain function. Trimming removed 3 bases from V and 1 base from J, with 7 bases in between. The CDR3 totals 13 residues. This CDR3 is CARSWDFQETQYF. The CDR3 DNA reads TGTGCCAGAAGCTGGGACTTCCAAGAGACCCAGTACTTC.

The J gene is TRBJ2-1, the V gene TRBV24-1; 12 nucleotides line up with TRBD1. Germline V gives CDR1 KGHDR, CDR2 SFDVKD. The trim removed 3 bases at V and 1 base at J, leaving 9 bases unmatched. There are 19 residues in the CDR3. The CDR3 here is CATSDAGTGGPRSYNEQFF. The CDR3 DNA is TGTGCCACCAGTGATGCCGGGACAGGGGGCCCGAGGTCCTACAATGAGCAGTTCTTC.